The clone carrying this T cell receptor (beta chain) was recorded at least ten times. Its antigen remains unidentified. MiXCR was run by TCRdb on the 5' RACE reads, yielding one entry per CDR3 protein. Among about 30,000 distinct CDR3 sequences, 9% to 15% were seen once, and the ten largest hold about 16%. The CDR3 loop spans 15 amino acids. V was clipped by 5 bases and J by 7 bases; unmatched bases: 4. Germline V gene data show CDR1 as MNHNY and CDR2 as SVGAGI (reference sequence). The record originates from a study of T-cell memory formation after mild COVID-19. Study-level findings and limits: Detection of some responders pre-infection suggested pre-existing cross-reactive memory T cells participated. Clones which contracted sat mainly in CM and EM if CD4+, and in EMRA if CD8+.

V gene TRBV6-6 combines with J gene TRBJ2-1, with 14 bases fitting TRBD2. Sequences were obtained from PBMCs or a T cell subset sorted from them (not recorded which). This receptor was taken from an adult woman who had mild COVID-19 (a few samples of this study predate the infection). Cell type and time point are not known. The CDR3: CASSPGTSGGNEQFF. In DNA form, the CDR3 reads TGTGCCAGCAGTCCAGGGACTAGCGGGGGTAATGAGCAGTTCTTC.